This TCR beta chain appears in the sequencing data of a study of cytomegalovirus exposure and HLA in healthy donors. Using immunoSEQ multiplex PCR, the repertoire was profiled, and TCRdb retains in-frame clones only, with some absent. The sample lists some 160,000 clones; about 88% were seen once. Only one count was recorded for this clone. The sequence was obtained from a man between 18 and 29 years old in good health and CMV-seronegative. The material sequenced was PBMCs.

CDR3 sequence (DNA): TGTGCCAGCAGTATGACAGGGGATAGCAATCAGCCCCAGCATTTT. Its translation is CASSMTGDSNQPQHF. The chain uses TRBV28 and TRBJ1-5; 8 bases are a match to TRBD1. With V trimmed by 5 bases and J by 0 bases, 3 bases remained unmatched. Germline V gives CDR1 MDHEN, CDR2 SYDVKM. The length of the CDR3 is 15 residues. Full variable domain (remainder filled in from reference TRBV28 and TRBJ1-5): DVKVTQSSRYLVKRTGEKVFLECVQDMDHENMFWYRQDPGLGLRLIYFSYDVKMKEKGDIPEGYSVSREKKERFSLILESASTNQTSMYLCASSMTGDSNQPQHFGDGTRLSIL.